This T cell receptor beta chain was observed in a study of blood T cells in healthy people across ages. Background on the study: The capture of about one barcoded beta molecule per two T cells was achieved by template switching. Study-wide results and caveats: In these data, TCR beta diversity tracked strongly with naive T cell percentage. When set beside aged donors, long-lived donors presented more naive CD4+ cells and higher diversity.

A second about 7 to 11 cycle PCR used barcoded and J-beta primers. TCRdb ran MiXCR on the 5' RACE reads and lists one entry per CDR3 protein. The sample comprises hundreds of thousands of distinct CDR3 sequences, approximately 21% of which are singletons, and around 3.4% rests with the top ten. Trimming took 5 bases from V and 4 from J, leaving 15 bases between them. Looked up from germline, CDR1 is MDHEN and CDR2 is SYDVKM. The CDR3 extends over 15 amino acids. This clonotype was seen more than once but under ten times. Its antigen is still unknown. This clonotype was sampled from a man in his sixties or seventies in good health. Source material: blood. The chain links TRBV28 to TRBJ1-3, with D unresolved. DNA for the CDR3: TGTGCCAGCAGTCCAACGGGAGTGGGCGGAAACACCATATATTTT. Protein sequence: CASSPTGVGGNTIYF.